The clone carrying this T cell receptor (beta chain) was counted at least ten times. The target antigen is unknown. The data derive from a study of T cells in Graves' hyperthyroidism and ophthalmopathy. This CDR3 has 16 residues. J gave up 0 bases and V 10 bases, and 11 bases lay outside the gene matches. The germline V gene encodes CDR1 SEHNR and CDR2 FQNEAQ (reference sequence). Whole-study findings and limits: Most thyroid clonotypes expanded above 0.001 were also detected in blood.

TCR beta CDR3 regions were amplified from RNA transcripts. HTBI primers were employed in a first-round RT-PCR of the TCR CDR3. MiXCR, run by TCRdb on the multiplex PCR reads, gives a single entry per CDR3 protein. The table includes 480,000 or so distinct CDR3 sequences, 46% detected once. V usage is TRBV7-9 and J usage is TRBJ2-2; 7 bases match TRBD1. This receptor was identified in an adult woman with Graves' disease, either hyperthyroidism or ophthalmopathy (not recorded which). Sequencing was carried out using peripheral blood or thyroid tissue (not recorded which). DNA for the CDR3: TGTGCCACCCCAGGCCCGACAGGGACGAACACCGGGGAGCTGTTTTTT. Translation: CATPGPTGTNTGELFF.